The sequence of this TCR beta chain was determined in a study of T-cell memory formation after mild COVID-19. Across the study: Clusters were largely donor specific.

To note about this clonotype: The antigen remains unidentified.

MiXCR, applied by TCRdb to the 5' RACE reads, yields one record per CDR3 protein. The repertoire holds roughly 400,000 distinct CDR3 sequences, with roughly 15% as singletons. Study observations and caveats: Pre-infection memory held some responding clones, suggesting pre-existing cross-reactive T cells responded. Among clones contracting day 15 to 85, CD4/CD8 was balanced, whereas later expanders leaned CD4+.

The CDR3 consists of 11 residues. V was trimmed by 4 bases and J by 12 bases, leaving 9 bases between them. CDR1 and CDR2 from the germline V gene are LGHNA and YNFKEQ. Source material: PBMCs or a T cell subset sorted from them (not recorded which). The chain links TRBV4-2 to TRBJ1-4, with no clear D. The receptor's source is a man in his late teens or twenties who had mild COVID-19 (a few samples of this study predate the infection). Cell type and time point are not known. The CDR3 DNA follows: TGTGCCAGCAGCCGAAGCGAGGAACTGTTTTTT. It translates to CASSRSEELFF.